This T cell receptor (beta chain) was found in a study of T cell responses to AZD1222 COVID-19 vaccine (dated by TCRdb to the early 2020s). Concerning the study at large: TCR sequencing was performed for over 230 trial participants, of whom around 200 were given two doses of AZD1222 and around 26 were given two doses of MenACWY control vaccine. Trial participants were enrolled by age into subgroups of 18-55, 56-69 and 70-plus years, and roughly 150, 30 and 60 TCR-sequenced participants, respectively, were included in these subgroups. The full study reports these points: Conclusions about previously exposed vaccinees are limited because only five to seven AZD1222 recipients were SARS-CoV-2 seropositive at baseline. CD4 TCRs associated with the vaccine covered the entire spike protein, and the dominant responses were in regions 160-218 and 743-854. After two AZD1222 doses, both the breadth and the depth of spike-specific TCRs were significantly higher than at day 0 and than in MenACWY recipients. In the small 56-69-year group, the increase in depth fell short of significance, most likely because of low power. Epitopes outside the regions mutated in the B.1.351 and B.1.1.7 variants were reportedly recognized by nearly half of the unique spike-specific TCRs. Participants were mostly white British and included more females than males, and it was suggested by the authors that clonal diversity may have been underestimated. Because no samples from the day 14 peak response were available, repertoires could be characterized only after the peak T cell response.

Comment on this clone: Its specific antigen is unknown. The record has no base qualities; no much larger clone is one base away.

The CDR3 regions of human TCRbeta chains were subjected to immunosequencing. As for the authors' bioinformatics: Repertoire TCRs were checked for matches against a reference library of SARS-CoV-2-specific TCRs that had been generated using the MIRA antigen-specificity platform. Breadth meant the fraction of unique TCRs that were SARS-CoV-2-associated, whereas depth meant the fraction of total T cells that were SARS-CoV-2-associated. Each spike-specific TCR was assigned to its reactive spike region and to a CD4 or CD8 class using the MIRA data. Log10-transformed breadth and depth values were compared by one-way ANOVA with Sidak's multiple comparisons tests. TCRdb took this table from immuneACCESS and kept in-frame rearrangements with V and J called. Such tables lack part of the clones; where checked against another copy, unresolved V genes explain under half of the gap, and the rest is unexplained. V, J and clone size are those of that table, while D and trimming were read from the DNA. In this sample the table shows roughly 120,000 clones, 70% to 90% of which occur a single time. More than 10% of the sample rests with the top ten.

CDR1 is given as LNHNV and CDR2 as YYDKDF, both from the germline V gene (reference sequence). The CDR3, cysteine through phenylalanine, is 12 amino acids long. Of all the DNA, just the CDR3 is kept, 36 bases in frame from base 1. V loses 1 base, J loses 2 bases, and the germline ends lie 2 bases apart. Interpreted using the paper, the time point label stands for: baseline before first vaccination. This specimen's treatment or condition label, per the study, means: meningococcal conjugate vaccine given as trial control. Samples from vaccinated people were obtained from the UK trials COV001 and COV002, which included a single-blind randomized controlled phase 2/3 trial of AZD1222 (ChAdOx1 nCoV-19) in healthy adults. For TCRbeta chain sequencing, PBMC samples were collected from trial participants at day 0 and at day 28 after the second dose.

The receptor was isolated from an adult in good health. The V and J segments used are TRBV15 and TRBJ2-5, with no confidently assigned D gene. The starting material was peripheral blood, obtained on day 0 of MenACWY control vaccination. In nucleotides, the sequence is TGTGCCACCAGCAGAGCTCAAGAGACCCAGTACTTC. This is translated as CATSRAQETQYF.